Listed below are T cell receptor beta chains from one sample, sequenced in a study of breast tumors, draining lymph nodes, adjacent tissues. Via MiXCR, TCRdb re-called the multiplex PCR reads, giving one row per CDR3 protein. The sample contains around 290,000 distinct CDR3 sequences, 30% of which appear only once. The material sequenced was axillary lymph node tissue. The receptors come from a female donor with breast cancer. Some clones in this sample may be carry-over from other donors' samples. CDR3s include the opening cysteine and the closing phenylalanine or tryptophan. A D gene is named only where the DNA matches it firmly. Some rows mark clone size as missing; the rest say once, few, many or name a class of expanded clone.

many	TRBV11-3	.	TRBJ2-5	CASSLGEETQYF	TGTGCCAGCAGTCTAGGGGAAGAGACCCAGTACTTC
many	TRBV20-1	TRBD2	TRBJ2-1	CSARVPRTSGIQDEQFF	TGCAGTGCTAGAGTTCCTAGGACTAGCGGGATTCAGGATGAGCAGTTCTTC
.	TRBV19	TRBD1	TRBJ2-4	CASSTPPDRAIQYF	TGTGCCAGCAGTACCCCCCCTGACAGGGCCATTCAGTACTTC
few	TRBV27	.	TRBJ2-7	CASSFSSEQYF	TGTGCCAGCAGTTTTTCGAGCGAGCAGTACTTC
many	TRBV7-9	.	TRBJ2-7	CASSLEGGSYEQYF	TGTGCCAGCAGCTTAGAAGGCGGCTCCTACGAGCAGTACTTC
few	TRBV30	.	TRBJ1-2	CAWDFNTGISGYTF	TGTGCCTGGGACTTTAATACAGGGATAAGCGGCTACACCTTC
many	TRBV20-1	TRBD1	TRBJ1-6	CSARDPRTGGNSPLHF	TGCAGTGCTAGAGATCCCAGGACAGGGGGAAATTCACCCCTCCACTTT
once	TRBV24-1	TRBD2	TRBJ2-3	CATSDPGLAGRNEQYF	TGTGCCACCAGTGATCCCGGACTAGCGGGAAGGAATGAGCAGTATTTT
once	TRBV4-2	.	TRBJ2-5	CAGSAEVSQETQYF	TGTGCCGGCAGCGCGGAGGTGTCCCAAGAGACCCAGTACTTC
.	TRBV19	TRBD1	TRBJ1-6	CASSMGQASSSYNSPPHF	TGTGCCAGTAGTATGGGACAGGCGTCAAGCTCCTATAATTCACCCCCCCACTTT
.	TRBV19	.	TRBJ2-1	CASQFGAPTIPNEQFF	TGTGCCAGCCAATTTGGGGCCCCTACAATCCCCAATGAGCAGTTCTTC
many	TRBV10-1	TRBD2	TRBJ2-3	CASRPSGRTDTQYF	TGCGCCAGCAGGCCTAGCGGGCGCACAGATACGCAGTATTTT
few	TRBV6-5	TRBD1	TRBJ2-6	CASSPWTGDSGANVLTF	TGTGCCAGCAGCCCCTGGACAGGGGATTCTGGGGCCAACGTCCTGACTTTC
many	TRBV29-1	TRBD1	TRBJ2-2	CSVSDRGRTGELFF	TGCAGCGTGTCCGACAGGGGGCGCACCGGGGAGCTGTTTTTT
.	TRBV6-1	TRBD2	TRBJ2-3	CASSGWTSGRDADTQYF	TGTGCCAGCAGTGGATGGACTAGCGGGAGAGATGCAGATACGCAGTATTTT
.	TRBV2	.	TRBJ1-2	CANHLSPSRPANYGYTF	TGTGCCAACCACTTGTCCCCCTCGCGACCTGCTAACTATGGCTACACCTTC
few	TRBV2	.	TRBJ2-4	CASSEAGSGKETKNIQYF	TGTGCCAGCAGTGAAGCGGGATCAGGGAAGGAAACCAAAAACATTCAGTACTTC
many	TRBV12-3/TRBV12-4	.	TRBJ1-5	CASSFSQSPGQPQHF	TGTGCCAGCAGTTTCTCCCAGAGCCCGGGCCAGCCCCAGCATTTT
many	TRBV6-2/TRBV6-3	TRBD1	TRBJ2-2	CASSRTGNTGELFF	TGTGCCAGCAGTCGGACAGGGAACACCGGGGAGCTGTTTTTT
many	TRBV29-1	TRBD2	TRBJ2-7	CSVQAGTTEQYF	TGCAGCGTACAAGCCGGGACTACCGAGCAGTACTTC
.	TRBV6-1	.	TRBJ2-4	CASSERNDGIQYF	TGTGCCAGCAGTGAACGTAATGACGGCATTCAGTACTTC
many	TRBV9	TRBD1	TRBJ2-1	CASRPGGSSYNEQFF	TGTGCCAGCAGACCAGGGGGCAGCTCCTACAATGAGCAGTTCTTC
.	TRBV18	.	TRBJ2-3	CASSPRGADTQYF	TGTGCCAGCTCACCAAGGGGGGCAGATACGCAGTATTTT
many	TRBV11-3	TRBD1	TRBJ1-2	CASSLATGAVNYGYTF	TGTGCCAGCAGCTTAGCAACAGGGGCGGTTAACTATGGCTACACCTTC
once	TRBV7-8	TRBD2	TRBJ2-3	CASSVASGRAKGTESQYF	TGTGCCAGCAGCGTCGCTAGCGGGAGGGCCAAGGGGACAGAGTCGCAGTATTTT
many	TRBV7-8	.	TRBJ1-5	CASSLAGGYQPQHF	TGTGCCAGCAGCTTAGCAGGGGGATATCAGCCCCAGCATTTT
many	TRBV6-6	.	TRBJ2-2	CASSPGLGNTGELFF	TGTGCCAGCAGTCCCGGACTGGGGAACACCGGGGAGCTGTTTTTT
many	TRBV25-1	TRBD1	TRBJ2-1	CAATGQVSDEQFF	TGTGCCGCAACGGGACAGGTTTCGGATGAGCAGTTCTTC
many	TRBV6-5	.	TRBJ2-7	CASSYSQGEIFPYEQYF	TGTGCCAGCAGTTACAGCCAAGGGGAGATTTTCCCCTACGAGCAGTACTTC
many	TRBV7-2	TRBD2	TRBJ2-3	CASSRSGSGADTQYF	TGTGCCAGCAGTCGTAGCGGGAGTGGGGCAGATACGCAGTATTTT
few	TRBV6-5	TRBD1	TRBJ1-5	CASSARGGSQPQHF	TGTGCCAGCAGTGCCAGGGGGGGATCTCAGCCCCAGCATTTT
few	TRBV6-1	.	TRBJ1-5	CASSPDGNQPQHF	TGTGCCAGCAGTCCCGACGGGAATCAGCCCCAGCATTTT
many	TRBV30	.	TRBJ2-7	CAWSGDGDEQYF	TGTGCCTGGAGTGGGGATGGGGACGAGCAGTACTTC
few	TRBV6-6	TRBD2	TRBJ2-1	CASRTSGQGDYNEQFF	TGTGCCAGCAGAACTAGCGGGCAAGGGGACTACAATGAGCAGTTCTTC
many	TRBV11-1	.	TRBJ1-2	CASSHPGQSGYTF	TGTGCCAGCAGCCATCCGGGACAATCCGGCTACACCTTC
.	TRBV7-2	.	TRBJ1-4	CASSLVAGENEKLFF	TGTGCCAGCAGCTTAGTGGCAGGGGAGAATGAAAAACTGTTTTTT
.	TRBV6-1	.	TRBJ2-3	CASRRTGGGTDTQYF	TGTGCCAGCAGAAGGACAGGCGGGGGCACAGATACGCAGTATTTT
many	TRBV4-3	.	TRBJ1-2	CASSQDETVANYGYTF	TGCGCCAGCAGCCAAGACGAGACAGTAGCTAACTATGGCTACACCTTC
.	TRBV27	.	TRBJ2-1	CASSLSGRYNEQSF	TGTGCCAGCAGTTTATCCGGGAGATACAATGAGCAGTCCTTC
many	TRBV10-3	TRBD2	TRBJ2-1	CAISLAGNKFF	TGTGCCATCAGCCTAGCGGGAAACAAGTTCTTC
many	TRBV24-1	.	TRBJ2-5	CATSVGGRIETQYF	TGTGCCACCAGTGTAGGGGGGAGGATTGAGACCCAGTACTTC
many	TRBV11-2	.	TRBJ2-2	CASSLNPIGLQAGELFF	TGTGCCAGCAGCTTAAACCCAATCGGACTACAGGCCGGGGAGCTGTTTTTT
.	TRBV3-1	.	TRBJ1-3	CASSQEPGAGNTIYF	TGTGCCAGCAGCCAAGAGCCGGGTGCCGGAAACACCATATATTTT
many	TRBV28	TRBD2	TRBJ2-5	CATRLAGETQYF	TGTGCCACCCGACTAGCGGGAGAGACCCAGTACTTC
many	TRBV7-2	TRBD1	TRBJ1-3	CASSPGQGTGNTIYF	TGTGCCAGCAGTCCCGGACAGGGGACCGGAAACACCATATATTTT
many	TRBV7-8	TRBD2	TRBJ2-3	CASSFPARHTGLAGGRSTDTQYF	TGTGCCAGCAGCTTCCCAGCGCGACACACCGGACTAGCGGGAGGGCGGAGCACAGATACGCAGTATTTT
many	TRBV25-1	.	TRBJ1-4	CASSRRGSRNEKLFF	TGTGCCAGCAGTCGGAGGGGTTCCCGGAATGAAAAACTGTTTTTT
.	TRBV7-9	TRBD2	TRBJ2-7	CASSYFDQRDYEQYF	TGTGCCAGCAGTTATTTTGATCAGCGGGACTACGAGCAGTACTTC
many	TRBV11-2	TRBD2	TRBJ2-7	CASSLGLAAYEQYF	TGTGCCAGCAGCTTGGGGCTAGCGGCCTACGAGCAGTACTTC
.	TRBV5-4	.	TRBJ2-5	CASGRFRYQETQYF	TGTGCCAGCGGGAGGTTTCGGTACCAAGAGACCCAGTACTTC
many	TRBV12-3/TRBV12-4	.	TRBJ2-7	CASSFRGGPYEQYF	TGTGCCAGCAGTTTTAGGGGGGGCCCCTACGAGCAGTACTTC
many	TRBV20-1	.	TRBJ2-5	CSAPDPGPKETQYF	TGCAGTGCACCCGATCCGGGACCAAAAGAGACCCAGTACTTC
.	TRBV19	.	TRBJ2-5	CASSTTPETQYF	TGTGCCAGTAGTACTACACCTGAGACCCAGTACTTC
few	TRBV7-8	.	TRBJ1-1	CASSPRDGSNTEAFF	TGTGCCAGCAGCCCACGGGACGGATCCAACACTGAAGCTTTCTTT
many	TRBV12-3/TRBV12-4	.	TRBJ1-5	CASTGDTYQPQHF	TGTGCCAGCACCGGAGACACCTATCAGCCCCAGCATTTT